This T cell receptor (beta chain) was sequenced for a study of T cell responses to AZD1222 COVID-19 vaccine. Study observations and caveats: Seropositive AZD1222 recipients at baseline numbered only five or six. Spike-wide coverage was observed for vaccine-associated CD4 TCRs, with dominant responses at 160-218 and 743-854.

Pooling was applied to second doses at about 4 or about 12 weeks. The CDR3 is 15 residues long. The V and J ends lost 4 bases and 7 bases, in that order; junction bases with no gene match: 6. CDR1 SGHDN and CDR2 FVKESK come from the germline V gene. Regarding this clone: Its antigen is not identified.

Clones were read by immunoSEQ multiplex PCR, and TCRdb kept only the in-frame ones, dropping some. The table lists roughly 100,000 clones, about 81% of them singletons. This chain connects TRBV14 to TRBJ2-1, with TRBD1 identical over 11 bases. The specimen comprised peripheral blood, sampled 28 days after the second AZD1222 dose. This receptor was identified in an adult who received the AZD1222 COVID-19 vaccine. The CDR3: CASSLDRGLVNEQFF. The DNA for the CDR3 is TGTGCCAGCAGCCTGGACAGGGGGCTTGTTAATGAGCAGTTCTTC.